The 10 T cell receptor beta chains in this list originate from one sample, sequenced in a study of blood T cell repertoires in COVID-19. Sequencing used immunoSEQ multiplex PCR; TCRdb keeps in-frame clones, though not all of them. In the table there are 450,000 or so clones, around nine tenths of which are singletons. Source material: peripheral blood. Receptors originate from a young man with COVID-19, enrolled during active disease.

This clone was recorded once. This chain joins TRBV10-3 and TRBJ1-1; TRBD1 aligns across 9 bases. Germline CDR1 is ENHRY and CDR2 is SYGVKD. The CDR3 runs to 16 residues. Losses at the gene ends were 5 bases for V and 1 base for J; bases not matched to a gene: 8. As DNA, the CDR3 is TGTGCCATCAGTAAGAAACAGGGGGCCGGGAACACTGAAGCTTTCTTT. Translating it yields CAISKKQGAGNTEAFF.

This clone was observed a single time. The chain carries TRBV6-5 and TRBJ2-1; 12 nucleotides agree with TRBD2. CDR3 size: 14 residues. Trimming took 7 bases from V and 10 from J; bases not matched to a gene: 8. Germline V lookup: CDR1 MNHEY, CDR2 SVGAGI. The CDR3 protein is CASNPSGGDEEQFF. The CDR3 DNA reads TGTGCCAGCAATCCTAGCGGGGGGGACGAGGAGCAGTTCTTC.

The chain links TRBV4-1 to TRBJ2-7; a possible D gene is TRBD1 (5 bases). CDR3 length equals 15 residues. Germline CDR1 and CDR2: MGHRA and YSYEKL. Between the trimmed V and J ends, which lost 1 base and 4 bases, there was a span of 14 bases. This chain's CDR3 is CASSQGGFPRYEQYF. The CDR3 DNA reads TGCGCCAGCAGCCAAGGGGGCTTTCCCCGGTACGAGCAGTACTTC.

The chain combines TRBV7-9 with TRBJ2-7, with 7 bases lining up with TRBD2. Trimming at V came to 5 bases and at J to 3 bases, leaving 4 bases not matched to a gene. CDR1 SEHNR and CDR2 FQNEAQ come from the germline V gene (reference sequence). CDR3 size: 13 residues. The CDR3 reads CASSLRTSYEQYF. CDR3 in DNA: TGTGCCAGCAGCCTCCGGACTAGCTACGAGCAGTACTTC.

This clone was picked up one time. CDR3 loop: CATSDVGVLREGSYNEQFF. The CDR3 coding sequence is TGTGCCACCAGTGACGTGGGGGTCCTGCGGGAGGGCTCCTACAATGAGCAGTTCTTC. V and J are TRBV24-1 and TRBJ2-1; 9 bases map to TRBD2. Germline V lookup: CDR1 KGHDR, CDR2 SFDVKD. The CDR3 covers 19 residues. V dropped 4 bases and J dropped 0; count of bases not matched to a gene: 12.

This clone was seen a single time. The CDR3 DNA reads TGCGCCAATAAGGTTACAGGGGCCGTCTCCTACGAGCAGTACTTC. It codes for CANKVTGAVSYEQYF. V usage is TRBV10-1 and J usage is TRBJ2-7, with 7 bases that match TRBD1. Germline values: CDR1 WNHNN, CDR2 SYGVQD (reference sequence). The CDR3 is 15 amino acids. V was clipped by 10 bases and J by 0 bases; unmatched bases: 12.

The rearrangement links TRBV13 to TRBJ2-7, with 7 bases identical to TRBD1. Germline CDR1 reads PRHDT; CDR2 reads FYEKMQ (reference sequence). With 5 bases clipped from V and 3 bases from J, the junction kept 4 bases outside the gene matches. This CDR3 is built from 13 residues. Here the CDR3 reads CASSRGQHYEQYF. In DNA form, the CDR3 reads TGTGCCAGCAGCCGGGGACAGCACTACGAGCAGTACTTC.

The V gene is TRBV6-5, the J gene TRBJ1-2, with 12 bases lining up with TRBD1. The ends lost 5 bases at V and 7 bases at J; junction bases unmatched: 5. Germline V CDR1 and CDR2: MNHEY, SVGAGI. This CDR3 comprises 14 residues. The DNA of the CDR3 is TGTGCCAGCAGTACCCGGGACAGGGGGCCTGGCTACACCTTC. Translated: CASSTRDRGPGYTF.

CDR3 loop: CASSLDSGVGYTF. The CDR3 nucleotides read TGTGCCAGCAGCTTGGACTCAGGGGTCGGCTACACCTTC. This chain uses TRBV5-6 with TRBJ1-2; D may be TRBD1 (6 bases). Germline V gives CDR1 SGHDT, CDR2 YYEEEE. Trimming cost V 0 bases and J 8 bases, with 11 bases left between them. This CDR3 is 13 amino acids long.

The chain uses TRBV4-2 and TRBJ2-1; D remains unclear. Trimming shortened V by 1 base and J by 9 bases, and 4 bases separated the two germline ends. Germline CDR1 and CDR2: LGHNA and YNFKEQ. This CDR3 region has 11 residues. The CDR3 protein is CASSQGSEQFF. The CDR3 DNA reads TGTGCCAGCAGCCAAGGTAGTGAGCAGTTCTTC.